What follows is one T cell receptor (beta chain) and its context. The antigen remains undetermined. These data are taken from a study of shared clonotypes between healthy human individuals. Study-level points and caveats: Generation probabilities of non-shared clonotypes were lower (relative to those shared by all four donors).

Trimming pared 2 bases from V and 0 bases from J, leaving 10 bases between. The CDR3 consists of 15 residues. CDR1 is MGHRA and CDR2 is YSYEKL in the germline V gene. In the authors' methods: Without quality scores, immunoSEQ junctional reads could not be filtered like full-length reads. The table came from immunoSEQ multiplex PCR; TCRdb's copy has only in-frame clones and leaves some out. V, J and clone size derive from that table, while D and trimming were established from the DNA sequence. The sample contains some 2,000,000 clones, over 85% of which appear only once. Both subsets, CD45RA+ naive and CD45RA-negative memory, were split from the CD4+ cells.

V and J are TRBV4-1 and TRBJ1-2; D gene ambiguous. Sequenced: naive CD4+ T cells sorted from blood. Stated subset: CD45RA+ positively selected. This clonotype was obtained from a man between 18 and 29 years old in good health. CDR3 sequence (DNA): TGCGCCAGCAGCCAATCGCCAGAGACTAACTATGGCTACACCTTC. Protein product: CASSQSPETNYGYTF.